This T cell receptor (beta chain) emerged from a study of cytomegalovirus exposure and HLA in healthy donors. Study findings and constraints: Per published reports, the classifier diagnosed cytomegalovirus status with high specificity and sensitivity. In terms of immune exposure information, only CMV serostatus was available.

Germline loops: CDR1 KGHSH, CDR2 LQKENI. The CDR3 runs 15 residues. V shed 6 bases and J shed 4 bases, with 16 bases lying between them. It was with 60 Vbeta and 13 Jbeta primers that the PCR ran. Profiled with immunoSEQ multiplex PCR; TCRdb holds only in-frame clones, not every one. Here the sample spans 150,000 to 180,000 clones, 60% to 80% being singletons. Of note for this clone: Antigen specificity is unknown.

Specimen: PBMCs. The chain joins TRBV18 to TRBJ1-5; D is perhaps TRBD1 (6 bases). This receptor was identified in a man under 40 in good health and CMV-seropositive. This CDR3 is CASSQGTGKNQPQHF. DNA of the CDR3: TGTGCCAGCTCCCAGGGGACGGGAAAAAATCAGCCCCAGCATTTT.